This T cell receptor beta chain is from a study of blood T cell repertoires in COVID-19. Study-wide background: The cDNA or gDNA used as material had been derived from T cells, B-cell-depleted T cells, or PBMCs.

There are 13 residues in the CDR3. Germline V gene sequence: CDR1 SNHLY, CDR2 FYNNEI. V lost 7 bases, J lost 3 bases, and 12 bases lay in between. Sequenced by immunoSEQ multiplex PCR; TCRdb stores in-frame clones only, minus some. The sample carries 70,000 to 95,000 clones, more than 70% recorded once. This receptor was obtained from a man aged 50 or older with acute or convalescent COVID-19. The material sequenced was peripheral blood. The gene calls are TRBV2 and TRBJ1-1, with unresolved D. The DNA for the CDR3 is TGTGCCAGCAAGACGCCAGCGGACACTGAAGCTTTCTTT. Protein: CASKTPADTEAFF.